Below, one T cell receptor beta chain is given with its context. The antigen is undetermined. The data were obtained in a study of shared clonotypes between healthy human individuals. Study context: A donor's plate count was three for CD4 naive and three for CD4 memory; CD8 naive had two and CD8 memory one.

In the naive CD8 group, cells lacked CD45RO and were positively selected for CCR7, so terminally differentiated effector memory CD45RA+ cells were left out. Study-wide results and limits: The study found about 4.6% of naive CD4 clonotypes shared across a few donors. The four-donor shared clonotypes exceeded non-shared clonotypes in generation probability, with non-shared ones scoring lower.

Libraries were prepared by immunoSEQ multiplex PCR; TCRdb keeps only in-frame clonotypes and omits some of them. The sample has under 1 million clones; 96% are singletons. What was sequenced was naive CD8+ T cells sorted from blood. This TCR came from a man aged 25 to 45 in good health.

The CDR3 DNA reads as TGTGCCAGCAGCCACGCGACAGGGACAGGGAGGTTCCACGAGCAGTACTTC. Amino acids: CASSHATGTGRFHEQYF. The gene calls are TRBV7-9 and TRBJ2-7; 9 bases fit TRBD1. V was pared by 5 bases and J by 5 bases, with 16 bases of the junction left unmatched. This CDR3 comprises 17 residues. In germline, CDR1 is SEHNR, CDR2 FQNEAQ (reference sequence).